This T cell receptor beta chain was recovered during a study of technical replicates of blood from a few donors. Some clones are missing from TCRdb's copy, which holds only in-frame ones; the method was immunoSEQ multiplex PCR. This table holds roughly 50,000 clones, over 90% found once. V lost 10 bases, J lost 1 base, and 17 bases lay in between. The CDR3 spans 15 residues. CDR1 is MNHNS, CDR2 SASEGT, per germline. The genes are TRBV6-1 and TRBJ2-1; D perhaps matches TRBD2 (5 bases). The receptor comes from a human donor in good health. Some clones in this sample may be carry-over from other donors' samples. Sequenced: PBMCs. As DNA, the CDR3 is TGTGCCACCTCCGGCGACCCGGGATCCTACAATGAGCAGTTCTTC. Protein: CATSGDPGSYNEQFF.